This T cell receptor (beta chain) was sequenced during a study of metastatic and nonmetastatic thyroid tumors. Turning to the study itself: Across blood and tumor or nodule tissue, repertoires from malignant and benign thyroid patients were compared with one another. General study findings and limits: Across blood and tumor, TCR beta diversity in malignant thyroid tumors was reportedly significantly higher than in benign nodules.

Thyroid surgery was performed in patients who had received no treatment beforehand. As concerns this clone: Its matching antigen is unknown. A junction end diverges from the germline sequence, so it may reflect a read error.

In the source study's methods: Clinicopathological groups differed in CDR3, with these differences serving to build a distant-metastasis classifier for papillary thyroid cancer. Via MiXCR, TCRdb re-called the PCR reads. For this entry, the V and J calls and clone size follow TCRdb and not the study's own pipeline. The sample shows approximately 31,000 clones, 15% to 20% of them seen only once. This CDR3 has 13 amino acids. CDR1 and CDR2 (germline): SGHTA, FQGNSA. This sequence joins TRBV7-2 and TRBJ1-1; 7 bases map to TRBD1. Material for sequencing was blood. This TCR came from a female donor with papillary thyroid cancer or a benign thyroid nodule (not recorded which). Some clones in this sample may be carry-over from other donors' samples. CDR3 in DNA: TGTGCCAGCAGCTCAACAGGGGAGACTGAATCTTTCTTT. As protein: CASSSTGETESFF.